These 5 T cell receptor beta chains came from one sample sequenced in a study of blood T cell repertoires in COVID-19. Sequencing used immunoSEQ multiplex PCR; TCRdb keeps in-frame clones, though not all of them. This table has some 250,000 clones, approximately 80% appearing once. Sequenced sample: peripheral blood. The receptors were gathered from a man aged 25-40 years who had recovered from COVID-19.

The J gene is TRBJ2-5, the V gene TRBV7-3; 8 bases map to TRBD1. The CDR3 consists of 17 residues. The V segment lost 1 base and the J segment 2 bases; nucleotides outside the gene matches: 9. Germline lookup yields CDR1 SGHTA and CDR2 FQGTGA. CDR3 in DNA: TGTGCCAGCAGCTTAATCGCCGGACAGGGCGGACAAGAGACCCAGTACTTC. Translated: CASSLIAGQGGQETQYF. The full variable domain, rest sourced from reference TRBV7-3 and TRBJ2-5, is GAGVSQTPSNKVTEKGKYVELRCDPISGHTALYWYRQSLGQGPEFLIYFQGTGAADDSGLPNDRFFAVRPEGSVSTLKIQRTERGDSAVYLCASSLIAGQGGQETQYFGPGTRLLVL.

The rearrangement links TRBV11-2 to TRBJ1-1; D might be TRBD1 (6 bases). This CDR3 comprises 14 residues. Trimming cost V 4 bases and J 4 bases, with 13 bases left between them. Germline-derived CDR1 and CDR2 are SGHAT and FQNNGV. As DNA, the CDR3 is TGTGCCAGCAGCTCCCAGACGACAGGCACTGAAGCTTTCTTT. Amino acid sequence: CASSSQTTGTEAFF.

This chain joins TRBV5-6 and TRBJ1-1, with a tentative D call TRBD1 (5 bases). The CDR3 runs 15 residues. Trimming removed 4 bases at V and 2 bases at J, with 15 bases between. CDR1 and CDR2 (germline): SGHDT, YYEEEE. The CDR3 DNA reads TGTGCCAGCAGCCCAAGAGGACATTTCAACACTGAAGCTTTCTTT. Translation: CASSPRGHFNTEAFF.

The CDR3: CASSQNLGGNTEAFF. The DNA for the CDR3 is TGTGCCAGCAGTCAGAATCTGGGAGGAAACACTGAAGCTTTCTTT. This rearrangement joins TRBV6-5 to TRBJ1-1; D is undetermined. Germline V gives CDR1 MNHEY, CDR2 SVGAGI. The CDR3 contains 15 residues. V gave up 5 bases and J gave up 2 bases, with 15 bases separating them.

The rearrangement uses TRBV6-5 and TRBJ1-4; D is undetermined. The ends were cut back, 0 bases at V and 7 bases at J, with 12 bases in the middle. The CDR3 loop spans 15 amino acids. The germline gives CDR1 MNHEY, CDR2 SVGAGI. This chain's CDR3 is CASSYSGRRGEKLFF. The CDR3 DNA is TGTGCCAGCAGTTACTCGGGCAGGCGTGGTGAAAAACTGTTTTTT.